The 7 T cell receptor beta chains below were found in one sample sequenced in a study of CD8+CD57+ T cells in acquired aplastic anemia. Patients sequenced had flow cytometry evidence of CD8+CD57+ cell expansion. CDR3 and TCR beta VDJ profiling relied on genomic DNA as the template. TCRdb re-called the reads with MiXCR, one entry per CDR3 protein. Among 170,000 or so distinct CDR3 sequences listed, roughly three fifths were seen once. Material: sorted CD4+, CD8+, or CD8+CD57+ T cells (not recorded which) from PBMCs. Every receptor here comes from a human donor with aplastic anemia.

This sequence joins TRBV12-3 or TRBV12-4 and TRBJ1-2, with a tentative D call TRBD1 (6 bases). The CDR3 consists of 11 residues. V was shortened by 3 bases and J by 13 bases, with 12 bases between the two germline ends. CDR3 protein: CASSFWGAFTF. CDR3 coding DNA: TGTGCCAGCAGTTTTTGGGGGGCGTTCACCTTC.

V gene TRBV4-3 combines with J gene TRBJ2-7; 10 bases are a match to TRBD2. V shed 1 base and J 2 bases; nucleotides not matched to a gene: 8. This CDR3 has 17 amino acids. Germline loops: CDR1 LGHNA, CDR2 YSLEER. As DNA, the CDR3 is TGCGCCAGCAGCCAAGTGGGTAGCGGGAGGTCAACCTACGAGCAGTACTTC. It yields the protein CASSQVGSGRSTYEQYF.

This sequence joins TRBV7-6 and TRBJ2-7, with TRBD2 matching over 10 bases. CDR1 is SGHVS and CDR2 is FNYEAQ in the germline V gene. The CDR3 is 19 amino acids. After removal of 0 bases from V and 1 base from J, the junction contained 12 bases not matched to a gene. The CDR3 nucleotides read TGTGCCAGCAGCTTAGCGGCTAGCGGGGGCGAAACTCTTTCCTACGAGCAGTACTTC. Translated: CASSLAASGGETLSYEQYF.

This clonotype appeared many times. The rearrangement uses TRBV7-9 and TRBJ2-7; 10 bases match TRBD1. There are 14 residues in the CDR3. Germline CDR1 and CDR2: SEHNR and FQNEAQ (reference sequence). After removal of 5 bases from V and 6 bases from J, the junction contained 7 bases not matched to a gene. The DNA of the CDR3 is TGTGCCAGCAGCCCCGGGACAGGGGTTCCCGAGCAGTACTTC. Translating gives CASSPGTGVPEQYF.

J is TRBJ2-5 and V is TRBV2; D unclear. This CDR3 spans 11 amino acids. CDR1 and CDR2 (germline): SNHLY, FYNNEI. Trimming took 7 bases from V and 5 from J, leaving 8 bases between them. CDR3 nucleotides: TGTGCCAGCACCATGTACGAGACCCAGTACTTC. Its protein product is CASTMYETQYF.

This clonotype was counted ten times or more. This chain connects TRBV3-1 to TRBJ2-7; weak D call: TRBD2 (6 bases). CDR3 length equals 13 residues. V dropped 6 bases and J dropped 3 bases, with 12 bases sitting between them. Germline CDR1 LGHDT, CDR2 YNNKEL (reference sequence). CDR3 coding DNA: TGTGCCAGCAGACGGGACTCGAGCTACGAGCAGTACTTC. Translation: CASRRDSSYEQYF.

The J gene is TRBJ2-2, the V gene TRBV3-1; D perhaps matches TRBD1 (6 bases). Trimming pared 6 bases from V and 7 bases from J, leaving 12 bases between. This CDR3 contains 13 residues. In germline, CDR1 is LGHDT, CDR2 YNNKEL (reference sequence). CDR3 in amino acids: CASSSGENGELFF. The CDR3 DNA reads TGTGCCAGCAGTTCAGGGGAAAACGGGGAGCTGTTTTTT.